The 23 T cell receptor beta chains below all came from one sample that was sequenced in a study of response to subunit inactivated influenza vaccine. TCRdb re-derived calls from the RT-PCR reads in MiXCR, one entry per CDR3 protein. The profile shows around 150,000 distinct CDR3 sequences, approximately 11% of them singletons. The sample in question was non-naive T cells sorted from PBMCs, obtained 40 to 50 days after vaccination. The receptor set was obtained from a man aged 50 to 59 who received an inactivated influenza vaccine.

This clonotype was counted a few times. The chain recombines TRBV27 with TRBJ2-2, with D possibly matching TRBD1 (6 bases). V was pared by 2 bases and J by 0 bases, with 13 bases between. This CDR3 contains 17 residues. The germline V gene has CDR1 MNHEY and CDR2 SMNVEV (reference sequence). This CDR3 is CASSLPGQVSNTGELFF. CDR3 coding DNA: TGTGCCAGCAGTTTACCGGGACAAGTCTCGAACACCGGGGAGCTGTTTTTT.

The chain joins TRBV28 to TRBJ1-2; D is possibly TRBD1 (5 bases). The CDR3 covers 12 residues. The germline V gene encodes CDR1 MDHEN and CDR2 SYDVKM. The V gene lost 8 bases and the J gene lost 7 bases, with 14 bases spanning the gap. CDR3 bases: TGTGCCAGCCTCGGGACGGATATTGGCTACACCTTC. It specifies CASLGTDIGYTF.

The chain combines TRBV15 with TRBJ2-2; D possibly corresponds to TRBD1 (5 bases). Trimming removed 0 bases from V and 6 bases from J, with 17 bases in between. This CDR3 has 17 residues. Germline lookup yields CDR1 LNHNV and CDR2 YYDKDF (reference sequence). CDR3 residues: CATSREGAIIPAGELFF. CDR3 DNA: TGTGCCACCAGCAGAGAAGGGGCCATAATCCCGGCCGGGGAGCTGTTTTTT.

The chain joins TRBV7-6 to TRBJ2-3; 10 nucleotides line up with TRBD2. V lost 5 bases, J lost 2 bases, and 7 bases stayed unmatched. This CDR3 contains 16 residues. CDR1 SGHVS and CDR2 FNYEAQ come from the germline V gene. CDR3 sequence reads: CASSPGLAEVTDTQYF. The CDR3 coding sequence is TGTGCCAGCAGCCCCGGACTAGCGGAGGTCACAGATACGCAGTATTTT.

This sequence joins TRBV4-3 and TRBJ1-3, with D unclear. CDR1 is LGHNA and CDR2 is YSLEER in the germline V gene. The CDR3 contains 17 residues. V dropped 0 bases and J dropped 0 bases, with 12 bases sitting between them. The CDR3 DNA is TGCGCCAGCAGCCAAGAATTCGGAATGAGCTCTGGAAACACCATATATTTT. Its translation: CASSQEFGMSSGNTIYF.

In its sample, this clonotype was seen a few times. The chain employs TRBV6-1 and TRBJ1-2; the D gene is possibly TRBD1 (5 bases). CDR3 size: 15 residues. CDR1 MNHNS and CDR2 SASEGT come from the germline V gene. V dropped 2 bases and J dropped 5 bases, with 15 bases sitting between them. CDR3 DNA sequence: TGTGCCAGCAGTGAACAGCCGACAGAAACTTATGGCTACACCTTC. Translating it yields CASSEQPTETYGYTF.

This clonotype was seen repeatedly, ten times or more. The gene calls are TRBV24-1 and TRBJ1-1; D is perhaps TRBD1 (6 bases). CDR1 is KGHDR, CDR2 SFDVKD, per germline. Trimming pared 1 base from V and 8 bases from J, leaving 7 bases between. CDR3 length equals 12 residues. Written as DNA, the CDR3 is TGTGCCACCAGTGATTTCACAGGGGAAGCTTTCTTT. It encodes CATSDFTGEAFF.

The chain links TRBV11-2 to TRBJ1-4; D may be TRBD1 (5 bases). Trimming shortened V by 5 bases and J by 12 bases, and 16 bases separated the two germline ends. There are 13 residues in the CDR3. CDR1 is SGHAT, CDR2 FQNNGV, per germline. The CDR3 loop is CASSVAGPGELFF. As DNA, the CDR3 is TGTGCCAGCAGCGTCGCGGGACCCGGGGAACTGTTTTTT.

The chain links TRBV7-8 to TRBJ1-1; no firm D call. V was pared by 4 bases and J by 3 bases, with 9 bases between. Germline assignment: CDR1 SGHVS and CDR2 FQNEAQ. The CDR3 is made up of 13 amino acids. The chain's CDR3 is CASSSREDTEAFF. The CDR3 DNA follows: TGTGCCAGCAGCTCCCGGGAGGACACTGAAGCTTTCTTT. Filled out from reference TRBV7-8 and TRBJ1-1, the complete variable domain reads GAGVSQSPRYKVAKRGQDVALRCDPISGHVSLFWYQQALGQGPEFLTYFQNEAQLDKSGLPSDRFFAERPEGSVSTLKIQRTQQEDSAVYLCASSSREDTEAFFGQGTRLTVV.

This clonotype was detected a few times. The CDR3 here is CSARDLVASQQNTEAFF. The CDR3 DNA sequence: TGCAGTGCTAGAGATCTCGTGGCGTCGCAGCAGAACACTGAAGCTTTCTTT. The rearrangement links TRBV20-1 to TRBJ1-1, with D unclear. The V gene lost 0 bases and the J gene lost 1 base, with 18 bases spanning the gap. Germline CDR1 and CDR2: DFQATT and SNEGSKA (reference sequence). There are 17 residues in the CDR3.

The genes are TRBV9 and TRBJ2-2; D is unresolved. The CDR3 covers 13 residues. The germline gives CDR1 SGDLS, CDR2 YYNGEE. The V and J ends lost 4 bases and 1 base respectively, with 5 bases between them. The CDR3 DNA reads as TGTGCCAGCAGCACCAAGAACACCGGGGAGCTGTTTTTT. Translated, it gives CASSTKNTGELFF.

In this sample, this clonotype turned up many times. V usage is TRBV7-2 and J usage is TRBJ2-7, with D possibly matching TRBD1 (5 bases). The CDR3 consists of 14 residues. V gave up 3 bases and J gave up 0 bases, with 9 bases separating them. Germline CDR1 SGHTA, CDR2 FQGNSA. CDR3 sequence reads: CASSFVQGSYEQYF. As DNA, the CDR3 is TGTGCCAGCAGCTTTGTTCAGGGCTCCTACGAGCAGTACTTC.

V usage is TRBV7-2 and J usage is TRBJ1-1; no firm D call. Germline V gene data show CDR1 as SGHTA and CDR2 as FQGNSA. The CDR3 totals 14 residues. With 3 bases removed from V and 2 bases from J, the gap between germline ends came to 10 bases. The CDR3 loop is CASSFGRSNTEAFF. CDR3 in DNA: TGTGCCAGCAGCTTCGGGAGGTCTAACACTGAAGCTTTCTTT.

This clonotype was recorded a few times. The chain carries TRBV7-2 and TRBJ1-4, with 9 positions matching TRBD1. J lost 8 bases, V lost 5 bases, and 3 bases had no gene match. Germline CDR1 SGHTA, CDR2 FQGNSA. The CDR3 sequence is 13 residues long. CDR3 nucleotides: TGTGCCAGCAGCCGCGACAGGGGGGAAAAACTGTTTTTT. Its protein is CASSRDRGEKLFF.

J is TRBJ2-7 and V is TRBV10-3, with D perhaps TRBD1 (6 bases). CDR1 and CDR2 from the germline V gene are ENHRY and SYGVKD. This CDR3 comprises 12 residues. Trimming took off 3 bases at V and 3 bases at J, with 6 bases between the two ends. This CDR3 is CAISDRGYEQYF. In DNA, the CDR3 is TGTGCCATCAGTGACAGGGGCTACGAGCAGTACTTC.

The chain recombines TRBV7-8 with TRBJ2-3; either TRBD1 or TRBD2 may supply D (6 bases each). Germline CDR1 SGHVS, CDR2 FQNEAQ. The CDR3 extends over 16 amino acids. Trimming took 5 bases from V and 0 from J, leaving 15 bases between them. The CDR3 here is CASSPGLGGSTDTQYF. CDR3 nucleotide sequence: TGTGCCAGCAGCCCAGGTCTGGGGGGCAGCACAGATACGCAGTATTTT.

This chain connects TRBV2 to TRBJ1-6; D uncertain. Trimming removed 6 bases from V and 8 bases from J, with 5 bases in between. CDR1 and CDR2 (germline): SNHLY, FYNNEI. There are 11 residues in the CDR3. The CDR3 bases are TGTGCCAGCAGGACCGATTCACCCCTCCACTTT. This translates into CASRTDSPLHF.

The chain combines TRBV6-2 or TRBV6-3 with TRBJ2-1, with 15 bases fitting TRBD2. The ends lost 6 bases at V and 7 bases at J; junction bases unmatched: 10. The length of the CDR3 is 17 residues. Germline loops: CDR1 MNHEY, CDR2 SVGEGT. CDR3 DNA sequence: TGTGCCAGCAGCCCCCCGGGACTAGCGGGGGGAAGGAATGAGCAGTTCTTC. Residues: CASSPPGLAGGRNEQFF.

This clonotype occurred many times. The chain joins TRBV7-2 to TRBJ2-7, with TRBD1 identical over 7 bases. Germline-derived CDR1 and CDR2 are SGHTA and FQGNSA. This CDR3 has 16 amino acids. J lost 0 bases, V lost 3 bases, and 8 bases had no gene match. The CDR3 protein is CASSFRPTGPSYEQYF. The CDR3 DNA is TGTGCCAGCAGCTTCCGACCGACAGGGCCCTCCTACGAGCAGTACTTC. Variable domain in full (rest from reference TRBV7-2 and TRBJ2-7): GAGVSQSPSNKVTEKGKDVELRCDPISGHTALYWYRQSLGQGLEFLIYFQGNSAPDKSGLPSDRFSAERTGGSVSTLTIQRTQQEDSAVYLCASSFRPTGPSYEQYFGPGTRLTVT.

This clonotype was recorded many times. The V and J genes are TRBV7-2 and TRBJ1-5; 7 nucleotides match TRBD1. The length of the CDR3 is 15 residues. Germline V gene data show CDR1 as SGHTA and CDR2 as FQGNSA. The trim removed 5 bases at V and 2 bases at J, leaving 6 bases unmatched. CDR3 sequence: CASSVGGTGNQPQHF. The CDR3 DNA reads TGTGCCAGCAGCGTTGGCGGGACAGGCAATCAGCCCCAGCATTTT. The whole variable domain, filled in from reference TRBV7-2 and TRBJ1-5, reads GAGVSQSPSNKVTEKGKDVELRCDPISGHTALYWYRQSLGQGLEFLIYFQGNSAPDKSGLPSDRFSAERTGGSVSTLTIQRTQQEDSAVYLCASSVGGTGNQPQHFGDGTRLSIL.

This clonotype showed up many times. The genes are TRBV25-1 and TRBJ1-3; 9 bases align to TRBD1. The CDR3 totals 16 residues. Looked up from germline, CDR1 is MGHDK and CDR2 is SYGVNS. Losses at the gene ends were 2 bases for V and 8 bases for J; bases not matched to a gene: 10. The CDR3 DNA is TGTGCCAGCAGTGAAAACCCCACGACAGGGGGATACACCATATATTTT. Encoded protein: CASSENPTTGGYTIYF. The full variable domain, in which reference TRBV25-1 and TRBJ1-3 provide the parts outside the CDR3, is EADIYQTPRYLVIGTGKKITLECSQTMGHDKMYWYQQDPGMELHLIHYSYGVNSTEKGDLSSESTVSRIRTEHFPLTLESARPSHTSQYLCASSENPTTGGYTIYFGEGSWLTVV.

The chain uses TRBV4-3 and TRBJ2-7; 7 bases match TRBD2. Germline lookup yields CDR1 LGHNA and CDR2 YSLEER. The V gene end was trimmed by 3 bases and the J gene end by 3 bases; junction bases not matched to a gene: 5. The CDR3 contains 14 residues. CDR3 in amino acids: CASSHGTTDYEQYF. CDR3 in DNA: TGCGCCAGCAGCCATGGGACTACCGACTACGAGCAGTACTTC.

In this sample, this clonotype turned up many times. V gene TRBV7-2 combines with J gene TRBJ1-1, with D perhaps TRBD1 (5 bases). The CDR3 sequence is 16 residues long. In germline, CDR1 is SGHTA, CDR2 FQGNSA. Trimming took off 3 bases at V and 0 bases at J, with 14 bases between the two ends. The CDR3 DNA is TGTGCCAGCAGCTTTATTAGCCGACAGTTGAACACTGAAGCTTTCTTT. Translation gives CASSFISRQLNTEAFF.